This T cell receptor (beta chain) was sequenced in a study of shared clonotypes between healthy human individuals. This clone was observed a few times. Antigen unknown. The study, taken as a whole, reports: Larger estimated richness was generally recorded for naive subsets relative to memory subsets. Around 4.7% of naive CD4 clonotypes were shared across several donors. Relative to clonotypes present in all four donors, those not shared had lower generation probabilities.

Assay: immunoSEQ multiplex PCR; the TCRdb copy retains only in-frame clones and omits some. The sample holds roughly 2.2 million clones, more than 85% seen once. The TCR sequence derives from a man between 18 and 35 years old in good health. Some clones in this sample may be carry-over from other donors' samples. The sequenced sample consisted of naive CD4+ T cells from PBMCs. Subset reported: CD45RA+ positively selected.

CDR3 bases: TGTGCCAGCAGTAGCGACAGGGACCAGCCCCAGCATTTT. Translation gives CASSSDRDQPQHF. The gene calls are TRBV2 and TRBJ1-5; 7 bases agree with TRBD1. CDR3 size: 13 residues. V lost 5 bases to trimming and J lost 7 bases; unmatched junction nucleotides: 5. Germline-derived CDR1 and CDR2 are SNHLY and FYNNEI.